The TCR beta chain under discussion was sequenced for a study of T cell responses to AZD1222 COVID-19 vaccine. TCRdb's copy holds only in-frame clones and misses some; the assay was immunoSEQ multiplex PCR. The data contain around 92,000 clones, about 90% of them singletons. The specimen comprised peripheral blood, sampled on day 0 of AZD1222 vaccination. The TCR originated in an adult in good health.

CDR3 sequence: CSASPGPIREQYF. CDR3 coding DNA: TGCAGTGCTAGTCCGGGCCCAATAAGGGAGCAGTACTTC. This chain connects TRBV20-1 to TRBJ2-7; D unresolved. The CDR3 sequence is 13 residues long. The V gene lost 3 bases and the J gene lost 7 bases, with 16 bases spanning the gap. Per germline, CDR1 DFQATT and CDR2 SNEGSKA (reference sequence).